This entry is about one TCR beta chain. Its antigen is currently unknown. This entry belongs to a study of T cell repertoires in cytomegalovirus infection. Study-level information: Both a matching HLA type and CMV infection were indicated by public TCR beta signatures. Study-wide points: Across the ex vivo response, the dominant clonotypes were HLA-C-restricted CMV-specific TCR beta clonotypes.

TCRdb reanalysed the reads using MiXCR and keeps one entry per CDR3 protein. The sample has about 300,000 distinct CDR3 sequences; approximately 8.9% are singletons. The CDR3 has 12 amino acids. Germline V gene lookup returns CDR1 MDHEN and CDR2 SYDVKM. V lost 8 bases and J lost 10, with 12 bases in between. This receptor was taken from a human donor in good health (CMV status not recorded). Some clones in this sample may be carry-over from other donors' samples. The chain employs TRBV28 and TRBJ1-6; D is perhaps TRBD1 (5 bases). Sequencing was done on a sample of PBMCs. The CDR3 here is CASRGDPSPLHF. The CDR3 nucleotides are TGTGCCAGCCGGGGGGACCCGTCACCCCTCCACTTT.